The clone carrying this TCR beta chain was counted between two and nine times. Its antigen is undetermined. The same CDR3 arises from other DNA sequences in this sample as well. This entry is derived from a study of shared clonotypes between healthy human individuals. General observations from the study: Shared clonotypes: 4.5% to 6% naive CD4, around 3.4% naive CD8, 2.3% memory CD4, 0.35% to 0.5% memory CD8.

Here immunoSEQ multiplex PCR was the method, and the copy in TCRdb shows in-frame clones only, minus some. Of about 2,500,000 clones in the sample, 90% to 95% were seen once. CDR1 and CDR2 from the germline V gene are LNHDA and SQIVND (reference sequence). Trimming at V came to 1 base and at J to 6 bases, leaving 2 bases not matched to a gene. The CDR3 runs 14 residues. Sequenced input: naive CD4+ T cells sorted from blood. Subset specified: CD45RA+ positively selected. The rearrangement uses TRBV19 and TRBJ1-5, with 8 bases identical to TRBD1. The TCR was taken from a man aged 18-30 years in good health. CDR3 DNA sequence: TGTGCCAGTAGTATAGCAGGGGGCGGTCAGCCCCAGCATTTT. It specifies CASSIAGGGQPQHF. The variable domain in full, with the rest retrieved from reference TRBV19 and TRBJ1-5, is DGGITQSPKYLFRKEGQNVTLSCEQNLNHDAMYWYRQDPGQGLRLIYYSQIVNDFQKGDIAEGYSVSREKKESFPLTVTSAQKNPTAFYLCASSIAGGGQPQHFGDGTRLSIL.